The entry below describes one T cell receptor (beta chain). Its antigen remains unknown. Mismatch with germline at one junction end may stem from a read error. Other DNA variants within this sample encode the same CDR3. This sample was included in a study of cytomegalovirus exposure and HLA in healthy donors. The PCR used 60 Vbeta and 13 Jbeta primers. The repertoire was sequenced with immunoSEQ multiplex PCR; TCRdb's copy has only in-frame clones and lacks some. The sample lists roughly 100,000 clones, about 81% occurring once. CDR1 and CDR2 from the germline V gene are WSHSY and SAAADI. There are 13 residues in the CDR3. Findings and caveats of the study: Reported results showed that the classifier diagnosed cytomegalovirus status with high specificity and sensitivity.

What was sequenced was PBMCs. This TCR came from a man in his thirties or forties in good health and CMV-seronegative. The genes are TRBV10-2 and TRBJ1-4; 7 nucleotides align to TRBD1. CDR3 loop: CASNRGGEEKLFF. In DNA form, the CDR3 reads TGCGCCAGCAACAGAGGGGGCGAAGAAAAGCTGTTTTTT.